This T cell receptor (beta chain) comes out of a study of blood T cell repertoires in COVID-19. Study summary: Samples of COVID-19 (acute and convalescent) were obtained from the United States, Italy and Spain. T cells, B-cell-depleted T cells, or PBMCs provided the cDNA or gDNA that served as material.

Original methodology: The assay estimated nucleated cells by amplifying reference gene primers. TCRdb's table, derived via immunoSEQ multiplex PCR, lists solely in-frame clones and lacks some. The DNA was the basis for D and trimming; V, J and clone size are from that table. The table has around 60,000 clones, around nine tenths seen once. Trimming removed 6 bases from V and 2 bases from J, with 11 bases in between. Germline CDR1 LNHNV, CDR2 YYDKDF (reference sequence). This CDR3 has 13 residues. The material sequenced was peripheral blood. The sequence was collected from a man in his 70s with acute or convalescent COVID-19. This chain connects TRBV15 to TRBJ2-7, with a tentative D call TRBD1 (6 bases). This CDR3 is CATRGAPTYEQYF. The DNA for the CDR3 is TGTGCCACCAGGGGGGCACCTACCTACGAGCAGTACTTC.